A selection of T cell receptor beta chains follows, all from one sample in a study of blood T cell repertoires in COVID-19. TCRdb's table, derived via immunoSEQ multiplex PCR, lists solely in-frame clones and lacks some. The table records approximately 170,000 clones, around 85% of them present only once. What was sequenced was peripheral blood. The origin of the receptors is a man between 25 and 39 years old with acute or convalescent COVID-19. Each CDR3 is given with its conserved first and last residue. The D gene is left open where the match is weak. Where a row states a size, it is once, few, many or the class of an expanded clone; other rows omit it.

v_gene: TRBV30
d_gene: .
j_gene: TRBJ2-2
abundance: .
CDR3aa: CAWSPRKGELFF
CDR3nt: TGTGCCTGGAGTCCCAGGAAGGGGGAGCTGTTTTTT

v_gene: TRBV7-3
d_gene: .
j_gene: TRBJ2-3
abundance: .
CDR3aa: CASSLTGPDTQYF
CDR3nt: TGTGCCAGCAGCTTAACTGGCCCAGATACGCAGTATTTT

v_gene: TRBV19
d_gene: .
j_gene: TRBJ2-6
abundance: .
CDR3aa: CASSKKGWSGANVLTF
CDR3nt: TGTGCCAGTAGTAAAAAGGGGTGGTCTGGGGCCAACGTCCTGACTTTC

v_gene: TRBV3-1/TRBV3-2
d_gene: TRBD2
j_gene: TRBJ2-1
abundance: .
CDR3aa: CASSQERGMDEQFF
CDR3nt: TGTGCCAGCAGCCAAGAGCGGGGGATGGATGAGCAGTTCTTC

v_gene: TRBV7-2
d_gene: .
j_gene: TRBJ2-2
abundance: .
CDR3aa: CASSLARGGSGELFF
CDR3nt: TGTGCCAGCAGCTTAGCACGTGGAGGGTCCGGGGAGCTGTTTTTT

v_gene: TRBV3-1/TRBV3-2
d_gene: TRBD1
j_gene: TRBJ1-1
abundance: .
CDR3aa: CASSQLGQGALAEAFF
CDR3nt: TGTGCCAGCAGCCAACTTGGACAGGGGGCTTTGGCTGAAGCTTTCTTT

v_gene: TRBV2
d_gene: .
j_gene: TRBJ2-3
abundance: .
CDR3aa: CASSDHTDTQYF
CDR3nt: TGTGCCAGCAGTGATCACACAGATACGCAGTATTTT

v_gene: TRBV7-9
d_gene: .
j_gene: TRBJ1-2
abundance: .
CDR3aa: CASSQAVGEANYGYTF
CDR3nt: TGTGCCAGCAGCCAAGCGGTAGGGGAGGCTAACTATGGCTACACCTTC

v_gene: TRBV28
d_gene: .
j_gene: TRBJ2-3
abundance: .
CDR3aa: CASSNTGTDTQYF
CDR3nt: TGTGCCAGCAGTAATACGGGCACAGATACGCAGTATTTT

v_gene: TRBV4-1
d_gene: .
j_gene: TRBJ1-6
abundance: .
CDR3aa: CASSQGTGSPPLHF
CDR3nt: TGCGCCAGCAGCCAAGGAACGGGATCGCCACCCCTCCACTTT

v_gene: TRBV6-1
d_gene: .
j_gene: TRBJ1-2
abundance: .
CDR3aa: CASSEAVNYGYTF
CDR3nt: TGTGCCAGCAGTGAGGCAGTAAACTATGGCTACACCTTC

v_gene: TRBV18
d_gene: TRBD2
j_gene: TRBJ2-5
abundance: .
CDR3aa: CASSPREGQETQYF
CDR3nt: TGTGCCAGCTCACCCCGGGAGGGGCAAGAGACCCAGTACTTC

v_gene: TRBV10-3
d_gene: .
j_gene: TRBJ1-1
abundance: .
CDR3aa: CAIRRGTHTEAFF
CDR3nt: TGTGCCATCAGGCGGGGGACACACACTGAAGCTTTCTTT

v_gene: TRBV30
d_gene: TRBD1
j_gene: TRBJ2-7
abundance: .
CDR3aa: CAWSVGTGGGYEQYF
CDR3nt: TGTGCCTGGAGTGTAGGGACAGGGGGCGGGTACGAGCAGTACTTC

v_gene: TRBV6-5
d_gene: .
j_gene: TRBJ2-2
abundance: .
CDR3aa: CASTTGNTGELFF
CDR3nt: TGTGCCAGCACTACAGGGAACACCGGGGAGCTGTTTTTT

v_gene: TRBV27
d_gene: .
j_gene: TRBJ1-2
abundance: .
CDR3aa: CASSKTSDLNYGYTF
CDR3nt: TGTGCCAGCAGCAAAACGAGCGACCTTAACTATGGCTACACCTTC

v_gene: TRBV18
d_gene: .
j_gene: TRBJ1-5
abundance: few
CDR3aa: CASSPTGLNQPQHF
CDR3nt: TGTGCCAGCTCACCAACAGGGTTAAATCAGCCCCAGCATTTT

v_gene: TRBV7-2
d_gene: TRBD1
j_gene: TRBJ1-2
abundance: .
CDR3aa: CASSPRQGGYGYTF
CDR3nt: TGTGCCAGCAGCCCTCGGCAGGGGGGCTATGGCTACACCTTC

v_gene: TRBV20-1
d_gene: TRBD2
j_gene: TRBJ2-3
abundance: .
CDR3aa: CSASRASGGAADTQYF
CDR3nt: TGCAGTGCTAGTAGGGCTAGCGGGGGGGCCGCGGATACGCAGTATTTT

v_gene: TRBV5-4
d_gene: TRBD1
j_gene: TRBJ2-6
abundance: .
CDR3aa: CASSTDRGVVGANVLTF
CDR3nt: TGTGCCAGCAGTACCGACAGGGGGGTAGTTGGGGCCAACGTCCTGACTTTC

v_gene: TRBV6-5
d_gene: .
j_gene: TRBJ2-7
abundance: .
CDR3aa: CASRAQGLTPGEQYF
CDR3nt: TGTGCCAGCAGGGCCCAGGGCTTAACCCCTGGGGAGCAGTACTTC